The 31 T cell receptor beta chains in this list originate from one sample, sequenced in a study of T cell clonality in common variable immunodeficiency. The repertoire was sequenced with immunoSEQ multiplex PCR; TCRdb's copy has only in-frame clones and lacks some. Listed for the sample are 50,000 to 65,000 clones, none seen a single time. Sequenced: peripheral blood mononuclear cells. The origin of the receptors is a person between 18 and 75 years old in good health.

This clone has ten or more counts. The CDR3 end lies 3 residues beyond the end of the read and is filled in from the germline J gene. The chain couples TRBV19 to TRBJ2-1, with TRBD2 matching over 7 bases. The CDR3 is 16 residues long. Looked up from germline, CDR1 is LNHDA and CDR2 is SQIVND (reference sequence). Germline trimming cut 4 bases from V and 2 bases from J; bases unmatched to any gene: 8. Here the CDR3 reads CASSTRAGLTYNEQFF. CDR3 DNA, as far as it was read: TGTGCCAGTAGTACACGAGCGGGGCTAACCTACAATGAG.

This clone appeared many times. The missing CDR3 end, 3 residues past where the read stops, is filled in from the germline J gene. The gene calls are TRBV29-1 and TRBJ2-7; weak D call: TRBD1 (5 bases). Trimming left V 7 bases short and J 6 bases short, with 16 bases between. This CDR3 has 12 residues. From germline, CDR1 is SQVTM and CDR2 ANQGSEA. CDR3 bases read: TGCAGCGCAACAACGACAGTCCTCGAG. Its translation is CSATTTVLE. The entire CDR3 sequence reads CSATTTVLEQYF.

This clone was detected many times. The read comes to an end 3 residues before the CDR3 does, leaving the germline J gene to fill in the end. The chain is built from TRBV30 and TRBJ2-2; D remains unclear. The CDR3 loop spans 15 amino acids. V was clipped by 4 bases and J by 1 base, with 13 bases between them. Germline CDR1 GTSNPN, CDR2 SVGIG (reference sequence). The covered CDR3 bases are TGTGCCTGGAAGGTACCCCCAGGGAACACCGGGGAG. Protein product: CAWKVPPGNTGE. The whole CDR3 reads CAWKVPPGNTGELFF. Using reference TRBV30 and TRBJ2-2 for the parts outside the CDR3, the full variable domain is SQTIHQWPATLVQPVGSPLSLECTVEGTSNPNLYWYRQAAGRGLQLLFYSVGIGQISSEVPQNLSASRPQDRQFILSSKKLLLSDSGFYLCAWKVPPGNTGELFFGEGSRLTVL.

This clone appeared a few times. The read comes to an end 3 residues before the CDR3 does, leaving the germline J gene to fill in the end. J is TRBJ2-7 and V is TRBV5-1; 8 positions match TRBD2. The CDR3 length is 13 residues. Germline CDR1 is SGHRS and CDR2 is YFSETQ. Unmatched junction bases numbered 2, after V lost 4 bases and J lost 2 bases. The CDR3 is CASSGGLAYEQYF. Incomplete CDR3 DNA: TGCGCCAGCAGCGGGGGACTAGCCTACGAG.

This clone was recorded many times. From the germline J gene comes the end of the CDR3, since the read stops 3 residues before it. V usage is TRBV20-1 and J usage is TRBJ1-5; no firm D call. This CDR3 region has 12 residues. V was clipped by 3 bases and J by 5 bases, with 8 bases between them. Germline CDR1 DFQATT, CDR2 SNEGSKA (reference sequence). CDR3 residues: CSARSGDQPQHF. CDR3 DNA, as far as it was read: TGCAGTGCTAGGAGCGGGGATCAGCCC.

In its sample, this clone was seen many times. The read falls 3 residues short of the CDR3 end, and the missing part is taken from the germline J gene. The chain joins TRBV10-3 to TRBJ2-7; 12 bases match TRBD2. Germline CDR1 ENHRY, CDR2 SYGVKD. Trimming removed 10 bases from V and 4 bases from J; junction bases left unmatched: 8. The CDR3 is made up of 14 amino acids. Partial CDR3 DNA: TGTGCCACTGTTGCCGGGACTAGCGGGTACGAG. This encodes CATVAGTSGYE. The entire CDR3 is CATVAGTSGYEQYF.

This clone was seen at least ten times. The CDR3 end falls 3 residues outside the read, so it is completed with the germline J gene. V is TRBV7-8 and J is TRBJ2-5; 9 positions agree with TRBD1. The CDR3 spans 16 residues. CDR1 is SGHVS and CDR2 is FQNEAQ in the germline V gene. CDR3 residues: CASSLSHRDRVGTQYF. CDR3 DNA, as far as it was read: TGTGCCAGCAGCCTTTCCCACCGGGACAGGGTGGGAACC.

This clone was seen at least ten times. The CDR3 goes on 3 residues after the read ends, and that part is filled in from the germline J gene. The J gene is TRBJ2-7, the V gene TRBV20-1; tentatively, D is TRBD1 (6 bases). Germline values: CDR1 DFQATT, CDR2 SNEGSKA (reference sequence). V was trimmed by 3 bases and J by 4 bases, leaving 16 bases between them. CDR3 length: 14 residues. CDR3 region: CSARRRDNRYEQYF. CDR3 DNA (partial): TGCAGTGCTAGGCGAAGGGACAACAGATACGAG.

This clone has at least ten counts. With the read ending 3 residues before the CDR3 end, the germline J gene is used to fill in that end. This rearrangement joins TRBV2 to TRBJ2-1; possibly TRBD1 for D (5 bases). Germline values: CDR1 SNHLY, CDR2 FYNNEI. Trimming pared 4 bases from V and 7 bases from J, leaving 17 bases between. The CDR3 sequence is 15 residues long. The CDR3 reads CASSGSRENKNEQFF. CDR3 bases read: TGTGCCAGCAGTGGATCCAGGGAAAATAAGAATGAG.

This clone came up many times. The sequenced fragment ends 3 residues before the CDR3 boundary, so the rest is inferred from the germline J gene. The chain is built from TRBV5-5 and TRBJ2-7, with 8 bases matching TRBD1. Germline CDR1 reads SGHKS; CDR2 reads YYEKEE (reference sequence). This CDR3 has 15 amino acids. V shed 2 bases and J 0 bases; nucleotides not matched to a gene: 4. CDR3 bases read: TGTGCCAGCAGCTTTAGTACAGGGGGCTCCTACGAG. Protein product: CASSFSTGGSYE. The whole CDR3 protein reads CASSFSTGGSYEQYF.

This clone has ten or more counts. The read finishes 3 residues shy of the CDR3 end, and the germline J gene is used to complete it. The rearrangement joins TRBV20-1 to TRBJ1-2; TRBD1 agrees at 7 bases. CDR1 is DFQATT and CDR2 is SNEGSKA in the germline V gene (reference sequence). This CDR3 has 14 amino acids. The trim removed 4 bases at V and 4 bases at J, leaving 9 bases unmatched. The sequenced part of the CDR3 DNA is TGCAGTGCTAAATCGACAGGGACCCTCTATGGC. Its protein is CSAKSTGTLYG. The full-length CDR3 reads as CSAKSTGTLYGYTF.

This clone was detected many times. Sequencing ends 3 residues short of the CDR3 end; the germline J gene provides the rest. This chain joins TRBV12-3 or TRBV12-4 and TRBJ1-5, with D possibly TRBD1 on 6 matching bases. The V end lost 5 bases, the J end lost 7 bases, and 18 bases lay between the germline ends. The CDR3 is made up of 15 amino acids. The covered CDR3 bases are TGTGCCAGCAGTCCCCGCGGGGGCCCCGGACAGCCC. This codes for CASSPRGGPGQP. The entire CDR3 protein reads CASSPRGGPGQPQHF.

This clone was seen more than once but under ten times. The read halts 3 residues ahead of the CDR3 end, with the missing end drawn from the germline J gene. This sequence joins TRBV5-6 and TRBJ2-2; D is perhaps TRBD1 (5 bases). CDR3 length: 14 amino acids. Germline assignment: CDR1 SGHDT and CDR2 YYEEEE. The V end lost 6 bases, the J end lost 0 bases, and 9 bases lay between the germline ends. CDR3 sequence: CASTFRANTGELFF. The CDR3 bases that were read are TGTGCCAGCACTTTCAGGGCGAACACCGGGGAG.

In this sample, this clone turned up many times. The CDR3 goes on 3 residues after the read ends, and that part is filled in from the germline J gene. This chain connects TRBV15 to TRBJ1-4; D unclear. Germline V gene sequence: CDR1 LNHNV, CDR2 YYDKDF (reference sequence). V dropped 4 bases and J dropped 6 bases, with 18 bases sitting between them. The CDR3 contains 16 residues. The DNA read from the CDR3 is TGTGCCACCAGCAAAATTTCGCGCCTTAGCGATGAAAAA. It translates to CATSKISRLSDEK. The entire CDR3 protein reads CATSKISRLSDEKLFF.

This clone was detected many times. The read ends 3 residues early relative to the CDR3; the germline J gene fills the gap. The chain uses TRBV20-1 and TRBJ1-2; no reliable D call. Trimming stripped 6 bases from V and 4 bases from J, with 15 bases between. Germline CDR1 DFQATT, CDR2 SNEGSKA (reference sequence). The length of the CDR3 is 13 residues. The CDR3 sequence is CSARGQTIYGYTF. The sequenced part of the CDR3 DNA is TGCAGTGCCCGCGGGCAGACTATCTATGGC.

This clone has a count of ten or more. With the read ending 3 residues before the CDR3 end, the germline J gene is used to fill in that end. J is TRBJ2-3 and V is TRBV19; 8 bases fit TRBD1. The CDR3 runs 13 residues. Trimming removed 6 bases from V and 5 bases from J; junction bases left unmatched: 4. CDR1 is LNHDA and CDR2 is SQIVND in the germline V gene (reference sequence). The CDR3 sequence: CASSPGGRDTQYF. The covered CDR3 bases are TGTGCCAGTAGCCCAGGGGGCAGAGATACG.

This clone showed up many times. Read data end 3 residues before the CDR3 end; the end is taken from the germline J gene. J is TRBJ2-5 and V is TRBV19, with 9 bases lining up with TRBD2. V trimming: 4 bases; J trimming: 5 bases; junction bases outside the gene matches: 8. Per the germline V gene, CDR1 is LNHDA and CDR2 is SQIVND (reference sequence). CDR3 length: 15 residues. The CDR3 loop reads CASSRGSGSWETQYF. The CDR3 DNA, read in part, is TGTGCCAGTAGTAGGGGTAGCGGGAGTTGGGAGACC.

About this clone: The CDR3 goes on 3 residues after the read ends, and that part is filled in from the germline J gene. The chain recombines TRBV6-1 with TRBJ1-6; 9 nucleotides line up with TRBD1. J lost 5 bases, V lost 4 bases, and 0 bases had no gene match. This CDR3 is built from 14 residues. From germline, CDR1 is MNHNS and CDR2 SASEGT. CDR3 DNA, as far as it was read: TGTGCCAGCAGTGGGGACAGGGATAATTCACCC. Protein product: CASSGDRDNSP. The entire CDR3 reads CASSGDRDNSPLHF.

This clone has at least ten counts. The read ends 3 residues early relative to the CDR3; the germline J gene fills the gap. This chain joins TRBV20-1 and TRBJ1-4, with D unclear. CDR3 length equals 15 residues. Germline CDR1 reads DFQATT; CDR2 reads SNEGSKA (reference sequence). V was pared by 1 base and J by 6 bases, with 15 bases between. The sequenced CDR3 bases are TGCAGTGCTAGAGCTATCGGGTGGTCCCATGAAAAA. The encoded protein is CSARAIGWSHEK. The whole CDR3 protein is CSARAIGWSHEKLFF.

This clone was counted at least ten times. The sequence runs out 3 residues before the end of the CDR3; the remainder is reconstructed from the germline J gene. The V gene is TRBV7-6, the J gene TRBJ2-1; 14 nucleotides match TRBD2. Per the germline V gene, CDR1 is SGHVS and CDR2 is FNYEAQ. J lost 5 bases, V lost 1 base, and 4 bases had no gene match. This CDR3 region has 17 residues. Partial CDR3 DNA: TGTGCCAGCAGCTTAGAGGGACTAGCGGGAGACAACAATGAG. As protein: CASSLEGLAGDNNE. The full CDR3 sequence reads CASSLEGLAGDNNEQFF.

This clone was seen at least ten times. The CDR3 end is not reached by the read, which stops 3 residues before it; the germline J gene fills it in. The V and J genes are TRBV5-1 and TRBJ2-1, with D possibly TRBD1 on 6 matching bases. The CDR3 is made up of 13 amino acids. CDR1 and CDR2 (germline): SGHRS, YFSETQ. V was trimmed by 2 bases and J by 5 bases, leaving 8 bases between them. Partial CDR3 DNA: TGCGCCAGCAGCTTCGGACAGAACAATGAG. It specifies CASSFGQNNE. The CDR3, in full, reads CASSFGQNNEQFF. Full variable domain (outside the CDR3, taken from reference TRBV5-1 and TRBJ2-1): KAGVTQTPRYLIKTRGQQVTLSCSPISGHRSVSWYQQTPGQGLQFLFEYFSETQRNKGNFPGRFSGRQFSNSRSEMNVSTLELGDSALYLCASSFGQNNEQFFGPGTRLTVL.

This clone was seen ten or more times. The read gets to within 3 residues of the CDR3 end, and the germline J gene fills in the rest. The V and J genes are TRBV19 and TRBJ1-2; 8 bases are a match to TRBD1. The ends lost 5 bases at V and 6 bases at J; junction bases unmatched: 11. This CDR3 region has 15 residues. CDR1 and CDR2 (germline): LNHDA, SQIVND (reference sequence). The CDR3 reads CASSLLTGAYDGYTF. The covered CDR3 bases are TGTGCCAGTAGTCTCTTGACAGGGGCGTACGATGGC.

This clone was found many times. Read sequence stops 3 residues before the CDR3 end, and the germline J gene provides the missing end. This rearrangement joins TRBV20-1 to TRBJ1-1; no reliable D call. The CDR3 consists of 13 residues. V dropped 5 bases and J dropped 4 bases, with 14 bases sitting between them. From germline, CDR1 is DFQATT and CDR2 SNEGSKA (reference sequence). The covered CDR3 bases are TGCAGTGCTTCCCAGACACTGTCCACTGAA. Amino acid sequence: CSASQTLSTE. The whole CDR3 region reads CSASQTLSTEAFF.

This clone was seen ten or more times. CDR3 DNA, as far as it was read: TGTGCCAGCAGTTTTCCCCTGGTTGGAGGCGGAATTCCTGAA. Encoded protein: CASSFPLVGGGIPE. The entire CDR3 protein is CASSFPLVGGGIPEAFF. The chain employs TRBV6-2 or TRBV6-3 and TRBJ1-1; D remains unclear. The read comes to an end 3 residues before the CDR3 does, leaving the germline J gene to fill in the end. The germline V and J ends were trimmed by 4 bases and 6 bases, with 24 bases remaining between them. CDR3 size: 17 residues. In germline, CDR1 is MNHEY, CDR2 SVGEGT.

This clone was seen ten or more times. The sequenced CDR3 bases are TGCAGTGCCAGTAGGGACAGGTATAGCAATCAGCCC. As protein: CSASRDRYSNQP. The full CDR3 protein reads CSASRDRYSNQPQHF. The rearrangement uses TRBV20-1 and TRBJ1-5; 8 bases align to TRBD1. The missing CDR3 end, 3 residues past where the read stops, is filled in from the germline J gene. Germline V lookup: CDR1 DFQATT, CDR2 SNEGSKA (reference sequence). CDR3 length: 15 amino acids. Unmatched junction bases numbered 7, after V lost 6 bases and J lost 0 bases.

This clone came up many times. Read coverage stops 3 residues before the CDR3 terminus; the germline J gene supplies the remainder. The V call is TRBV18, the J call TRBJ2-7; TRBD2 matches at 11 bases. Germline-derived CDR1 and CDR2 are KGHSH and LQKENI. With V trimmed by 3 bases and J by 5 bases, 24 bases remained unmatched. The CDR3 covers 21 residues. CDR3 protein: CASSPHRGLETSGILVDEQYF. Incomplete CDR3 DNA: TGTGCCAGCTCACCCCACAGGGGGCTTGAGACTAGCGGGATCTTAGTAGACGAG.

This clone was seen many times. The CDR3 end falls 3 residues outside the read, so it is completed with the germline J gene. V gene TRBV19 combines with J gene TRBJ2-6; 7 nucleotides agree with TRBD1. V gave up 6 bases and J gave up 3 bases; unmatched junction bases: 5. The CDR3 is made up of 15 amino acids. Germline V gives CDR1 LNHDA, CDR2 SQIVND (reference sequence). Incomplete CDR3 DNA: TGTGCCAGTAGCCCGACAGGGCTTGGGGCCAACGTC. Its translation is CASSPTGLGANV. The whole CDR3 is CASSPTGLGANVLTF.

This clone was picked up a small number of times. Read coverage stops 3 residues before the CDR3 terminus; the germline J gene supplies the remainder. The chain is built from TRBV18 and TRBJ2-7; TRBD1 matches 8 bases. The germline V gene has CDR1 KGHSH and CDR2 LQKENI. V was pared by 2 bases and J by 3 bases, with 9 bases of the junction left unmatched. There are 16 residues in the CDR3. CDR3 bases read: TGTGCCAGCTCACCAAGGCCAGGGGGCCCTGTCTACGAG. This translates into CASSPRPGGPVYE. The complete CDR3 reads CASSPRPGGPVYEQYF. The full variable domain, in which reference TRBV18 and TRBJ2-7 provide the parts outside the CDR3, is NAGVMQNPRHLVRRRGQEARLRCSPMKGHSHVYWYRQLPEEGLKFMVYLQKENIIDESGMPKERFSAEFPKEGPSILRIQQVVRGDSAAYFCASSPRPGGPVYEQYFGPGTRLTVT.

This clone was counted at least ten times. CDR3 bases read: TGCGCCAGCAGCCCTGGTGGGGGCCGATCCAACTATGGC. Translating gives CASSPGGGRSNYG. The whole CDR3 protein is CASSPGGGRSNYGYTF. The chain recombines TRBV5-1 with TRBJ1-2; perhaps TRBD1 as D (6 bases). Read coverage stops 3 residues before the CDR3 terminus; the germline J gene supplies the remainder. Germline V gives CDR1 SGHRS, CDR2 YFSETQ. V was clipped by 4 bases and J by 2 bases, with 18 bases between them. This CDR3 comprises 16 residues. Drawing the rest from reference TRBV5-1 and TRBJ1-2, the complete variable domain is KAGVTQTPRYLIKTRGQQVTLSCSPISGHRSVSWYQQTPGQGLQFLFEYFSETQRNKGNFPGRFSGRQFSNSRSEMNVSTLELGDSALYLCASSPGGGRSNYGYTFGSGTRLTVV.

This clone was counted many times. Read coverage stops 3 residues before the CDR3 terminus; the germline J gene supplies the remainder. The chain has TRBV19 and TRBJ2-1; 9 positions agree with TRBD2. Germline-derived CDR1 and CDR2 are LNHDA and SQIVND (reference sequence). With V trimmed by 3 bases and J by 0 bases, 3 bases remained unmatched. CDR3 length: 16 amino acids. CDR3 region: CASSMASGVSYNEQFF. The CDR3 bases that were read are TGTGCCAGTAGTATGGCTAGCGGGGTCTCCTACAATGAG.

This clone was recorded many times. The read falls 3 residues short of the CDR3 end, and the missing part is taken from the germline J gene. V is TRBV19 and J is TRBJ1-6; the D gene is possibly TRBD1 (5 bases). The CDR3 is 14 amino acids. The ends were cut back, 6 bases at V and 7 bases at J, with 13 bases in the middle. Germline assignment: CDR1 LNHDA and CDR2 SQIVND (reference sequence). The part of the CDR3 DNA that was read is TGTGCCAGTAGCACGAGACAGCTCAATTCACCC. Amino acids: CASSTRQLNSP. The full CDR3 is CASSTRQLNSPLHF. Complete variable domain (other parts from reference TRBV19 and TRBJ1-6): DGGITQSPKYLFRKEGQNVTLSCEQNLNHDAMYWYRQDPGQGLRLIYYSQIVNDFQKGDIAEGYSVSREKKESFPLTVTSAQKNPTAFYLCASSTRQLNSPLHFGNGTRLTVT.